The 9 T cell receptor beta chains below were found in one sample sequenced in a study of OX40 agonist ivuxolimab in advanced cancers. Using immunoSEQ multiplex PCR, the repertoire was profiled, and TCRdb retains in-frame clones only, with some absent. The sample shows 75,000 to 95,000 clones, approximately 89% of them seen only once. The source was CD4+ or CD8+ T cells sorted from blood, collected in a trial of the OX40 agonist ivuxolimab. Every receptor here comes from an adult with an advanced solid tumor such as melanoma, head and neck, liver or kidney cancer.

This clone has a single count. J is TRBJ2-5 and V is TRBV27; D is undetermined. The CDR3 contains 13 residues. Germline V lookup: CDR1 MNHEY, CDR2 SMNVEV (reference sequence). The V and J ends lost 3 bases and 7 bases respectively, with 12 bases between them. CDR3 sequence: CASSFASYATQYF. CDR3 sequence (DNA): TGTGCCAGCAGTTTCGCTAGTTACGCGACCCAGTACTTC.

This chain connects TRBV5-6 to TRBJ1-1, with D perhaps TRBD1 (5 bases). Germline V gene sequence: CDR1 SGHDT, CDR2 YYEEEE. Trimming pared 4 bases from V and 4 bases from J, leaving 17 bases between. The CDR3 sequence is 15 residues long. This CDR3 reads CASSLIQALSTEAFF. The CDR3 DNA reads as TGTGCCAGCAGCCTAATACAGGCTTTGAGCACTGAAGCTTTCTTT.

This chain connects TRBV28 to TRBJ1-3; D perhaps matches TRBD1 (6 bases). Germline V gives CDR1 MDHEN, CDR2 SYDVKM. V shed 5 bases and J shed 8 bases, with 16 bases lying between them. There are 14 residues in the CDR3. CDR3 in DNA: TGTGCCAGCAGTCTACAGGGTTTCCGGGACACCATATATTTT. It is translated as CASSLQGFRDTIYF.

The chain carries TRBV28 and TRBJ2-5; 7 bases agree with TRBD1. The J segment lost 7 bases and the V segment lost 6 bases, leaving 8 bases of the junction unmatched. The CDR3 is made up of 13 amino acids. From germline, CDR1 is MDHEN and CDR2 SYDVKM. The CDR3 DNA is TGTGCCAGCAGGTTTACAGGGGTCGCGACCCAGTACTTC. It yields the protein CASRFTGVATQYF.

The V gene is TRBV7-9, the J gene TRBJ2-2, with D maybe TRBD2 (5 bases). Germline values: CDR1 SEHNR, CDR2 FQNEAQ (reference sequence). This CDR3 region has 17 residues. Trimming took 5 bases from V and 0 from J, leaving 16 bases between them. CDR3 bases: TGTGCCAGCAGCCCCGGGATTTGGGCGTCGAACACCGGGGAGCTGTTTTTT. Amino acids: CASSPGIWASNTGELFF.

The J gene is TRBJ1-1, the V gene TRBV2; no reliable D call. This CDR3 is 13 amino acids long. CDR1 and CDR2 (germline): SNHLY, FYNNEI. The ends were cut back, 7 bases at V and 2 bases at J, with 11 bases in the middle. The CDR3 DNA sequence: TGTGCCAGCACATCGACAAGAAACACTGAAGCTTTCTTT. It is translated as CASTSTRNTEAFF. The whole variable domain, remainder taken from reference TRBV2 and TRBJ1-1, is EPEVTQTPSHQVTQMGQEVILRCVPISNHLYFYWYRQILGQKVEFLVSFYNNEISEKSEIFDDQFSVERPDGSNFTLKIRSTKLEDSAMYFCASTSTRNTEAFFGQGTRLTVV.

In this sample, this clone turned up a few times. V and J are TRBV5-4 and TRBJ2-7; 10 positions agree with TRBD1. The CDR3 consists of 17 residues. After removal of 4 bases from V and 3 bases from J, the junction contained 13 bases not matched to a gene. Germline CDR1 is SGHNT and CDR2 is YYREEE (reference sequence). CDR3 DNA sequence: TGTGCCAGCAGCCCCCGACAGGGGGCCTCCCGGCTCTACGAGCAGTACTTC. Its translation: CASSPRQGASRLYEQYF.

The chain recombines TRBV13 with TRBJ2-7, with 7 bases fitting TRBD2. The V segment lost 5 bases and the J segment 2 bases; nucleotides outside the gene matches: 6. CDR3 length: 14 residues. The germline V gene has CDR1 PRHDT and CDR2 FYEKMQ (reference sequence). This CDR3 reads CASSSGTAPYEQYF. The DNA of the CDR3 is TGTGCCAGCAGCAGCGGGACCGCTCCCTACGAGCAGTACTTC. The full variable domain, with the rest looked up from reference TRBV13 and TRBJ2-7, is AAGVIQSPRHLIKEKRETATLKCYPIPRHDTVYWYQQGPGQDPQFLISFYEKMQSDKGSIPDRFSAQQFSDYHSELNMSSLELGDSALYFCASSSGTAPYEQYFGPGTRLTVT.

The chain carries TRBV19 and TRBJ1-2; TRBD1 agrees at 10 bases. V was clipped by 7 bases and J by 8 bases; unmatched bases: 16. There are 16 residues in the CDR3. Germline V lookup: CDR1 LNHDA, CDR2 SQIVND (reference sequence). The CDR3 sequence is CASTKNPGTGVGGYTF. CDR3 in DNA: TGTGCCAGTACCAAAAACCCCGGGACAGGGGTCGGGGGCTACACCTTC. The whole variable domain, filled in from reference TRBV19 and TRBJ1-2, reads DGGITQSPKYLFRKEGQNVTLSCEQNLNHDAMYWYRQDPGQGLRLIYYSQIVNDFQKGDIAEGYSVSREKKESFPLTVTSAQKNPTAFYLCASTKNPGTGVGGYTFGSGTRLTVV.